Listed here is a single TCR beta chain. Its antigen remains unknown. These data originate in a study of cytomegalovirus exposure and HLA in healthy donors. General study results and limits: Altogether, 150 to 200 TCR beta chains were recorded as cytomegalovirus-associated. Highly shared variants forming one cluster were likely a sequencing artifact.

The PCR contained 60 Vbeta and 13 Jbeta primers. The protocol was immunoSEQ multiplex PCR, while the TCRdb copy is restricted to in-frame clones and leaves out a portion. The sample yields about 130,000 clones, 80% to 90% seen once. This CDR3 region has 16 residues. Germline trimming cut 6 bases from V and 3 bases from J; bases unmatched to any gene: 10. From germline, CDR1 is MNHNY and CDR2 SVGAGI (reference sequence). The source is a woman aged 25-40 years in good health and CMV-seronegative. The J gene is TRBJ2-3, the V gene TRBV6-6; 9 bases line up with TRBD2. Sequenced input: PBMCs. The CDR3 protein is CASRPRLAGSTDTQYF. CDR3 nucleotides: TGTGCCAGCAGGCCCCGTCTAGCGGGGAGTACAGATACGCAGTATTTT.